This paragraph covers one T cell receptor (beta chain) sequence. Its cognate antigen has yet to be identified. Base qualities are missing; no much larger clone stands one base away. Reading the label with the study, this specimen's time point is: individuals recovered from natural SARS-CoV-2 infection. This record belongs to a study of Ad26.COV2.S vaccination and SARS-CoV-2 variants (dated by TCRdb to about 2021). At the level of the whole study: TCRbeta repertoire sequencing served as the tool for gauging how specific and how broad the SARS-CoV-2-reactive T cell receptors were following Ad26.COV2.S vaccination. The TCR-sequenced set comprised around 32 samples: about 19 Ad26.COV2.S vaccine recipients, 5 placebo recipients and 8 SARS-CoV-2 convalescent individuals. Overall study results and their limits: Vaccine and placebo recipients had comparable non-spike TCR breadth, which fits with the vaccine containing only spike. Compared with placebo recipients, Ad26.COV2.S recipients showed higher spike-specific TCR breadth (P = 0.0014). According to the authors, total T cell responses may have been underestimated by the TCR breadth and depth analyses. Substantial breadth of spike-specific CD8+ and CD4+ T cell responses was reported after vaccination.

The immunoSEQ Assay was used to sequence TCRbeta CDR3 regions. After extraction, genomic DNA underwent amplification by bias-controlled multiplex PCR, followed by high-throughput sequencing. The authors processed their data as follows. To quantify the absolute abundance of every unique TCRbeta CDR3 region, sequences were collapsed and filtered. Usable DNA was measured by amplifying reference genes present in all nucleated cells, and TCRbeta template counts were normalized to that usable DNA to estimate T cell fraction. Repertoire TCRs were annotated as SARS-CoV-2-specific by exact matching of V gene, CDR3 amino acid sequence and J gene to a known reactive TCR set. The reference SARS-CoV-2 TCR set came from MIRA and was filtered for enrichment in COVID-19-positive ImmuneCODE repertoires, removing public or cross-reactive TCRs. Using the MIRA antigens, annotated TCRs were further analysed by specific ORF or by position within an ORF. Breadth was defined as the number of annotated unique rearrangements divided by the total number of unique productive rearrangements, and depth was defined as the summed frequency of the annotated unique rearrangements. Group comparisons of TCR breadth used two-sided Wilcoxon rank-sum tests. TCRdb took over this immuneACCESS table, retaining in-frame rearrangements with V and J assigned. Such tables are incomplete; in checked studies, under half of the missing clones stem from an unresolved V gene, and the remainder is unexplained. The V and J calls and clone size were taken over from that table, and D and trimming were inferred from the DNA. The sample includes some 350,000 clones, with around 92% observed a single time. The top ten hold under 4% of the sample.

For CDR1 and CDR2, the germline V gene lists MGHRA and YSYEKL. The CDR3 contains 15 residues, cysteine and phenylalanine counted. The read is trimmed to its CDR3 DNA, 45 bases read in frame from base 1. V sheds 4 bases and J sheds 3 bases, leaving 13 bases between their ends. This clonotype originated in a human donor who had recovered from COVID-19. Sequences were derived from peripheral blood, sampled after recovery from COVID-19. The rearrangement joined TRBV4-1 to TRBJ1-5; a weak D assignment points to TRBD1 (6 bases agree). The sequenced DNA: TGCGCCAGCAGCCTACTGGACAGCGTCAATCAGCCCCAGCATTTT. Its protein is CASSLLDSVNQPQHF.